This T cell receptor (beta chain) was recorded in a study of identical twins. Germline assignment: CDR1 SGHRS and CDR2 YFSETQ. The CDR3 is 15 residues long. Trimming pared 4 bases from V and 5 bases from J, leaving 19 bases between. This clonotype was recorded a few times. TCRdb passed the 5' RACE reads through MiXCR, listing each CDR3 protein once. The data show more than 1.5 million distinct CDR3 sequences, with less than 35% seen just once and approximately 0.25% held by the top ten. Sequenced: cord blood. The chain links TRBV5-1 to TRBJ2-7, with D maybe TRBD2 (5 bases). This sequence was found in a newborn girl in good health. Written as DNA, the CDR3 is TGCGCCAGCAGCCCGCGTTCGAGGGTAGTAAACGAGCAGTACTTC. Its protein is CASSPRSRVVNEQYF.